Shown below are 20 T cell receptor beta chains from a single sample sequenced in a study of PD-1 blockade in mismatch repair-deficient tumors. Sequencing used immunoSEQ multiplex PCR; TCRdb keeps in-frame clones, though not all of them. The table shows 100,000 to 150,000 clones, with 86% occurring only once. The starting material was peripheral blood, obtained 44 weeks after starting pembrolizumab. The receptors stem from an adult with mismatch repair-deficient cancer.

This clone came up a few times. V usage is TRBV6-5 and J usage is TRBJ2-7; D not certain. Per the germline V gene, CDR1 is MNHEY and CDR2 is SVGAGI. The CDR3 is 11 residues long. V lost 4 bases and J 4 bases, leaving 5 bases between the germline ends. In nucleotides, the CDR3 is TGTGCCAGCAGTTCCAGATACGAGCAGTACTTC. The encoded protein is CASSSRYEQYF.

The chain links TRBV28 to TRBJ2-2; D is undetermined. Germline CDR1 and CDR2: MDHEN and SYDVKM. The V and J ends lost 5 bases and 0 bases respectively, with 16 bases between them. This CDR3 is built from 17 residues. CDR3 sequence (DNA): TGTGCCAGCAGTCCCCATTTTGGGGAAACGAACACCGGGGAGCTGTTTTTT. Translating gives CASSPHFGETNTGELFF. Full variable domain (missing parts from reference TRBV28 and TRBJ2-2): DVKVTQSSRYLVKRTGEKVFLECVQDMDHENMFWYRQDPGLGLRLIYFSYDVKMKEKGDIPEGYSVSREKKERFSLILESASTNQTSMYLCASSPHFGETNTGELFFGEGSRLTVL.

The rearrangement uses TRBV29-1 and TRBJ2-2; a weak D match, TRBD2 (6 bases). CDR3 length equals 12 residues. Germline V CDR1 and CDR2: SQVTM, ANQGSEA. Trimming took 3 bases from V and 7 from J, leaving 9 bases between them. CDR3 in amino acids: CSVDGGIGELFF. The CDR3 nucleotides read TGCAGCGTTGATGGGGGGATCGGGGAGCTGTTTTTT.

The chain carries TRBV18 and TRBJ2-7, with 7 bases aligning to TRBD1. V lost 3 bases and J lost 3; bases outside the gene matches: 5. The CDR3 totals 14 residues. The germline CDR1 and CDR2 sequences are KGHSH and LQKENI. The CDR3 sequence: CASSPMGQIYEQYF. CDR3 nucleotide sequence: TGTGCCAGCTCACCTATGGGACAGATCTACGAGCAGTACTTC. Using reference TRBV18 and TRBJ2-7 for the parts outside the CDR3, the full variable domain is NAGVMQNPRHLVRRRGQEARLRCSPMKGHSHVYWYRQLPEEGLKFMVYLQKENIIDESGMPKERFSAEFPKEGPSILRIQQVVRGDSAAYFCASSPMGQIYEQYFGPGTRLTVT.

J is TRBJ2-5 and V is TRBV11-3, with TRBD2 matching over 9 bases. Germline CDR1 SGHNT, CDR2 YENEEA. The length of the CDR3 is 16 residues. The V segment lost 6 bases and the J segment 3 bases; nucleotides outside the gene matches: 11. Here the CDR3 DNA reads TGTGCCAGCAGTGGGTTTAGCGGGAGAGGGGAAGAGACCCAGTACTTC. This gives the protein CASSGFSGRGEETQYF.

The gene calls are TRBV2 and TRBJ2-5; TRBD1 matches 11 bases. The junction had 2 bases not matched to a gene; V was cut back by 6 bases and J by 2 bases. There are 14 residues in the CDR3. CDR1 is SNHLY, CDR2 FYNNEI, per germline. In nucleotides, the CDR3 is TGTGCCAGCAGGGGACAGGGGGGGCAAGAGACCCAGTACTTC. Translating gives CASRGQGGQETQYF.

Only a few counts were recorded for this clone. The chain recombines TRBV5-4 with TRBJ2-7; the match to TRBD2 covers 8 bases. This CDR3 spans 15 amino acids. Trimming removed 1 base from V and 0 bases from J; junction bases left unmatched: 3. The germline V gene has CDR1 SGHNT and CDR2 YYREEE (reference sequence). The CDR3 DNA sequence: TGTGCCAGCAGCTTGAGGCGGGAGGACTCCTACGAGCAGTACTTC. Its translation: CASSLRREDSYEQYF.

V usage is TRBV10-2 and J usage is TRBJ2-3; TRBD2 aligns across 9 bases. Germline-derived CDR1 and CDR2 are WSHSY and SAAADI. The CDR3 consists of 17 residues. J lost 4 bases, V lost 3 bases, and 11 bases had no gene match. Here the CDR3 DNA reads TGCGCCAGCAGTGAAGGGGTGGAGCGGGAGGACCCAGATACGCAGTATTTT. This gives the protein CASSEGVEREDPDTQYF.

The chain has TRBV6-6 and TRBJ1-5, with D hard to call. The V end was cut by 0 bases, the J end by 4 bases, with 7 bases between. The CDR3 length is 14 residues. Per germline, CDR1 MNHNY and CDR2 SVGAGI (reference sequence). The DNA for the CDR3 is TGTGCCAGCAGTTACTCACGGGCGAATCAGCCCCAGCATTTT. Translation gives CASSYSRANQPQHF.

The V and J genes are TRBV4-3 and TRBJ2-1, with 11 bases matching TRBD2. The germline V gene has CDR1 LGHNA and CDR2 YSLEER. V was clipped by 2 bases and J by 5 bases; unmatched bases: 8. The CDR3 loop spans 17 amino acids. The CDR3 DNA reads as TGCGCCAGCAGCCAATACTTAGCGGGAGGGCCAAACAATGAGCAGTTCTTC. This sequence encodes CASSQYLAGGPNNEQFF.

J is TRBJ2-3 and V is TRBV5-1, with D tentatively TRBD1 or TRBD2 (5 bases each). CDR1 is SGHRS, CDR2 YFSETQ, per germline. V lost 1 base and J 2 bases, leaving 8 bases between the germline ends. There are 14 residues in the CDR3. The CDR3 DNA reads TGCGCCAGCAGCTTGAAGGGGACCACAGATACGCAGTATTTT. Protein product: CASSLKGTTDTQYF.

This rearrangement joins TRBV4-3 to TRBJ1-4, with 7 nucleotides matching TRBD1. With V trimmed by 0 bases and J by 7 bases, 8 bases remained unmatched. This CDR3 region has 16 residues. CDR1 is LGHNA and CDR2 is YSLEER in the germline V gene. The CDR3 is CASSQDQGQKPEKLFF. CDR3 DNA sequence: TGCGCCAGCAGCCAAGATCAGGGACAGAAACCTGAAAAACTGTTTTTT.

CDR3 loop: CASRVSEMTYEQYF. CDR3 sequence (DNA): TGTGCCAGCAGGGTGTCGGAGATGACATACGAGCAGTACTTC. The chain is built from TRBV2 and TRBJ2-7; D is uncertain. Between the trimmed V and J ends, which lost 6 bases and 4 bases, there was a span of 16 bases. CDR1 and CDR2 from the germline V gene are SNHLY and FYNNEI. The CDR3 spans 14 residues.

The chain is built from TRBV11-3 and TRBJ2-3; D might be TRBD2 (5 bases). The CDR3 is 15 amino acids. V was cut by 1 base and J by 2 bases, with 10 bases left in between. Germline CDR1 SGHNT, CDR2 YENEEA. The CDR3 DNA reads TGTGCCAGCAGCTTAGGAGAGCGGAACACAGATACGCAGTATTTT. It is translated as CASSLGERNTDTQYF.

The V call is TRBV5-1, the J call TRBJ2-3; 7 bases are shared with TRBD2. The germline CDR1 and CDR2 sequences are SGHRS and YFSETQ. V trimming: 7 bases; J trimming: 1 base; junction bases outside the gene matches: 9. There are 15 residues in the CDR3. DNA of the CDR3: TGCGCCAGCCACCGATCTAGCGGCCGCACAGATACGCAGTATTTT. Translating it yields CASHRSSGRTDTQYF.

This clone occurred once. The chain has TRBV5-5 and TRBJ2-7, with 11 bases identical to TRBD2. V dropped 4 bases and J dropped 2; count of bases not matched to a gene: 5. CDR1 and CDR2 from the germline V gene are SGHKS and YYEKEE (reference sequence). The CDR3 loop spans 15 amino acids. CDR3 in amino acids: CASSLLAGGAYEQYF. DNA for the CDR3: TGTGCCAGCAGCCTTCTAGCGGGAGGAGCCTACGAGCAGTACTTC.

This chain uses TRBV6-6 with TRBJ2-7; a possible D gene is TRBD2 (6 bases). V lost 6 bases and J 3 bases, leaving 18 bases between the germline ends. The V gene's germline CDR1 is MNHNY and CDR2 SVGAGI (reference sequence). This CDR3 spans 15 amino acids. The CDR3 region is CASRFGAGGSYEQYF. CDR3 DNA sequence: TGTGCCAGCAGATTTGGGGCAGGAGGGAGCTACGAGCAGTACTTC.

The rearrangement links TRBV11-3 to TRBJ2-3; maybe TRBD2 (6 bases). CDR3 length equals 13 residues. Per germline, CDR1 SGHNT and CDR2 YENEEA. V lost 2 bases and J lost 9, with 12 bases in between. The CDR3 loop is CASSLSFRGTQYF. CDR3 bases: TGTGCCAGCAGCTTATCTTTTCGGGGGACGCAGTATTTT.

V gene TRBV6-1 combines with J gene TRBJ2-2; either TRBD1 or TRBD2 may supply D (5 bases each). V lost 2 bases to trimming and J lost 6 bases, with 10 bases between them. The CDR3 covers 14 residues. Looked up from germline, CDR1 is MNHNS and CDR2 is SASEGT. The CDR3 protein is CASSEWGIPGELFF. The CDR3 DNA is TGTGCCAGCAGTGAATGGGGGATCCCCGGGGAGCTGTTTTTT.

CDR3 DNA: TGCGCCAGCACTCAGGGACAGGGGGTAGCAGATACGCAGTATTTT. Amino acid sequence: CASTQGQGVADTQYF. The J gene is TRBJ2-3, the V gene TRBV23-1; 11 bases line up with TRBD1. TRBV23-1 falls under the ORF class, with uncertain function. The CDR3 length is 15 residues. V trimming: 7 bases; J trimming: 4 bases; junction bases outside the gene matches: 7.